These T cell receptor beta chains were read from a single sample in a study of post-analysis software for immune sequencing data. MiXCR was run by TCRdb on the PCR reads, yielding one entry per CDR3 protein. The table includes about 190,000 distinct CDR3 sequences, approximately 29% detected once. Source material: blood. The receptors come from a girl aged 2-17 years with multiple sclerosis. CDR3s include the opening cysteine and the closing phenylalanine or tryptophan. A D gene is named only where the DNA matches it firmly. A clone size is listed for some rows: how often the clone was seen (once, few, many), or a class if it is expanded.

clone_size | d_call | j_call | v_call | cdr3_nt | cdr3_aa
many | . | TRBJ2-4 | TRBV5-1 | TGCGCCAGCAGCTTGGAGGTCCAAAACATTCAGTACTTC | CASSLEVQNIQYF
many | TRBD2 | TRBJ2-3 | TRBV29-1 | TGCAGCGTTGAGAGGGGAACGGGAGGGCTGGATACGCAGTATTTT | CSVERGTGGLDTQYF
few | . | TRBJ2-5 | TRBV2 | TGTGCCAGCACTAAACGGGGCGTACAAGAGACCCAGTACTTC | CASTKRGVQETQYF
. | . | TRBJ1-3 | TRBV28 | TGTGCCAGCAGTTACCTTGGGAGCTCTGGAAACACCATATATTTT | CASSYLGSSGNTIYF
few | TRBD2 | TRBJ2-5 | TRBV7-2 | TGTGCCAGCAGCCGGGGGGGACTAGCGGGGGGTTTAGGGAAGACCCAGTACTTC | CASSRGGLAGGLGKTQYF
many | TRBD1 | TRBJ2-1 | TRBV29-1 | TGCAGCGTTGAAGAGACAGGGGGAGCACGCAATGAGCAGTTCTTC | CSVEETGGARNEQFF
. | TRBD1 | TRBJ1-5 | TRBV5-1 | TGCGCCAGCAGCCCGGGACAGCATAGCAATCAGCCCCAGCATTTT | CASSPGQHSNQPQHF
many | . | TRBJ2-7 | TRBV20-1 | TGCAGTGCTGGGCCCGGGACTGAATCCTACGAGCAGTACTTC | CSAGPGTESYEQYF
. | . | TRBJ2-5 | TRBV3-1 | TGTGCCAGCAGCCCAAACACCGGTGGACAAGAGACCCAGTACTTC | CASSPNTGGQETQYF
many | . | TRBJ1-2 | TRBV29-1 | TGCAGCGTTGTCATCAGGGGAGGATCTGGCTATGGCTACACCTTC | CSVVIRGGSGYGYTF
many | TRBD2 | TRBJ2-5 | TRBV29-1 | TGCAGCGTGGGGACTAGCCCGCAAGAGACCCAGTACTTC | CSVGTSPQETQYF
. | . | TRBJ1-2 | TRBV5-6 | TGTGCCAGCAGCTTTTTTACCGGGACACCATATGGCTACACCTTC | CASSFFTGTPYGYTF
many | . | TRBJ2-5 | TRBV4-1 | TGCGCCAGCAGCCGGGACTACCAAGAGACCCAGTACTTC | CASSRDYQETQYF
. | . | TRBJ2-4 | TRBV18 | TGTGCCAGCTCTATCCGGACTCGGGAGCGTGGCGTTCAGTACTTC | CASSIRTRERGVQYF
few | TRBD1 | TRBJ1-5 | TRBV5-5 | TGTGCCAGCAGCTTGGACAGGGGGTACAATCAGCCCCAGCATTTT | CASSLDRGYNQPQHF
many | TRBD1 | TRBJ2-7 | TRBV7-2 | TGTGCCAGCAGCCACAGACCAGGGGGCGAGCAGTACTTC | CASSHRPGGEQYF
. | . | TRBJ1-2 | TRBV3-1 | TGTGCCAGCAGCCCTTTCGTGGGGAACTACACCTTC | CASSPFVGNYTF
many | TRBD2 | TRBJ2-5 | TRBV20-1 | TGCAGTGCTAGTGGAGGGCGAACTAGCGGGGGAGAGACCCAGTACTTC | CSASGGRTSGGETQYF
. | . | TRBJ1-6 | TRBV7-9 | TGTGCCAGCAGCTTACGGGAGCACTATAATTCACCCCTCCACTTT | CASSLREHYNSPLHF
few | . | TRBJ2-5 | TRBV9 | TGTGCCAGCAGCGTAGCACCCCAGTCGACTAATGAGCAGTACTTC | CASSVAPQSTNEQYF
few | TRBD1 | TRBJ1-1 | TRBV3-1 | TGTGCCAGCAGCCGCGGGGGGGTCGGGACAGGGGCCGAAGCTTTCTTT | CASSRGGVGTGAEAFF
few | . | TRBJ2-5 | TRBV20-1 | TGCAGTGCTAGAGGGACAGCCCAAGAGACCCAGTACTTC | CSARGTAQETQYF
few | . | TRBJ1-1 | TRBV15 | TGTGCCACCAGCCCCAGTAATCCGGGAGACACTGAAGCTTTCTTT | CATSPSNPGDTEAFF
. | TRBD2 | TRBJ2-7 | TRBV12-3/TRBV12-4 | TGTGCCAGCAGTTTAAGGGCTAGCGGGAGTTTATACGAGCAGTACTTC | CASSLRASGSLYEQYF
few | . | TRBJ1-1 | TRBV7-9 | TGTGCCAGCAGCTCATACAGGGAGAGGGGCACTGAAGCTTTCTTT | CASSSYRERGTEAFF
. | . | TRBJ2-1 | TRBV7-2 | TGTGCCAGCAGCGCCAGGGCGGGGCATGAGCAGTTCTTC | CASSARAGHEQFF
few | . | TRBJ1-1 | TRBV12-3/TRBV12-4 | TGTGCCAGCAGTCCCAGATGGGGAACTGAAGCTTTCTTT | CASSPRWGTEAFF
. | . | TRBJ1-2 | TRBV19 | TGTGCCACCCAAGGCGAGCCGGGGACGAATGGCTACACCTTC | CATQGEPGTNGYTF
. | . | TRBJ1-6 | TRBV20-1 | TGCAGTGCTAGAGTGGGACAACTCAATTCACCCCTCCACTTT | CSARVGQLNSPLHF
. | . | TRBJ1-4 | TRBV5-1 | TGCGCCAGCAGGAGGGGGACAACTAATGAAAAACTGTTTTTT | CASRRGTTNEKLFF
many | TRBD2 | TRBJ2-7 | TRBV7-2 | TGTGCCGGGTCGACTAGCGGGAGTGGTGGATATACGGAGCAGTACTTC | CAGSTSGSGGYTEQYF
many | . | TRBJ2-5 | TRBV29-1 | TGCAGCGTTGAAGGGGTTGGTGGGGACCGAGAGACCCAGTACTTC | CSVEGVGGDRETQYF
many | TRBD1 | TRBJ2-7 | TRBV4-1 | TGCGCCAGCAGCCGCCTGACTCCGGGACAGGGTAACCACGAGCAGTACTTC | CASSRLTPGQGNHEQYF
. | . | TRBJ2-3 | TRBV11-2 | TGTGCCAGCAGCTCCACGGAGAGCACAGATACGCAGTATTTT | CASSSTESTDTQYF
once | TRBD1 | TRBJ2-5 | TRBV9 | TGTGCCAGCAGCGCCACCGGGACAGGGGTATTCCAAGAGACCCAGTACTTC | CASSATGTGVFQETQYF
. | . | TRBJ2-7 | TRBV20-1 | TGCAGTGCTCCCCGGGCAGGGAGCTTCGAGCAGTACTTC | CSAPRAGSFEQYF
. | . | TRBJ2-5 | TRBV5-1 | TGCGCCAGCAGCTTTGATTCGTGGAAAGAGACCCAGTACTTC | CASSFDSWKETQYF
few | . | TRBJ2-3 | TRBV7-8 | TGTGCCAGCAGCTTGAGGGATCCCACAGATACGCAGTATTTT | CASSLRDPTDTQYF
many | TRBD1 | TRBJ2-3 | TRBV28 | TGTGCCACCCAGGACAGGCTCGGAGATACGCAGTATTTT | CATQDRLGDTQYF
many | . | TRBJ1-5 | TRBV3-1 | TGTGCCAGCAGCCGAACGTCTAGTTATCAGCCCCAGCATTTT | CASSRTSSYQPQHF
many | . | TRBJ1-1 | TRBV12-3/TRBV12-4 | TGTGCCAGCAGTTTAACAGGGCCCGCTGAAGCTTTCTTT | CASSLTGPAEAFF